The rows below give T cell receptor beta chains drawn from one sample of a study of response to subunit inactivated influenza vaccine. A single record per CDR3 protein comes from TCRdb applying MiXCR to the RT-PCR reads. The profile shows about 540,000 distinct CDR3 sequences, around a quarter of them singletons. These data were also reused for a study on T cells expressing NK-cell markers.

This specimen was CD4+ T cells sorted from PBMCs, taken approximately 13 days after vaccination. Receptors were obtained from a man aged 50 to 59 who received an inactivated influenza vaccine. Each CDR3 is given with its conserved first and last residue. D genes are given only for firm matches. Not all rows give a size; the values are once, few, many and, for expanded clones, a class.

cdr3_nt: TGCAGTGCTAGAGATCCACCTGAGCAGTTCTTC
cdr3_aa: CSARDPPEQFF
j_call: TRBJ2-1
d_call: .
v_call: TRBV20-1
clone_size: .

cdr3_nt: TGTGCCAGCAGCTCCGACAGGGTTCCGTACGAGCAGTACTTC
cdr3_aa: CASSSDRVPYEQYF
j_call: TRBJ2-7
d_call: TRBD1
v_call: TRBV5-5
clone_size: .

cdr3_nt: TGCAGTGCTAGAGACCCCTCACCCGCAGGGAACCGACGTCTGGGTGAAAAACTGTTTTTT
cdr3_aa: CSARDPSPAGNRRLGEKLFF
j_call: TRBJ1-4
d_call: .
v_call: TRBV20-1
clone_size: .

cdr3_nt: TGTGCCAGCAGCCAAGATCCGGGCCTTACCTACGAGCAGTACTTC
cdr3_aa: CASSQDPGLTYEQYF
j_call: TRBJ2-7
d_call: .
v_call: TRBV3-1
clone_size: few

cdr3_nt: TGCGCCAGCAGCCAAGTAGTGGGAGTCGGGGGCTACACCTTC
cdr3_aa: CASSQVVGVGGYTF
j_call: TRBJ1-2
d_call: .
v_call: TRBV4-3
clone_size: few

cdr3_nt: TGTGCCAGCAGCCTACTCCTCCTCGCGGGGACTGAAGCTTTCTTT
cdr3_aa: CASSLLLLAGTEAFF
j_call: TRBJ1-1
d_call: .
v_call: TRBV7-2
clone_size: .

cdr3_nt: TGTGCCAGCAGCGACCCCTTGAACACTGAAGCTTTCTTT
cdr3_aa: CASSDPLNTEAFF
j_call: TRBJ1-1
d_call: .
v_call: TRBV25-1
clone_size: .

cdr3_nt: TGTGCCAGCAGACAACTGGGGGGGTGGGATACGCAGTATTTT
cdr3_aa: CASRQLGGWDTQYF
j_call: TRBJ2-3
d_call: TRBD2
v_call: TRBV7-9
clone_size: .

cdr3_nt: TGTGCCAGTAAACCCGGGTTGAACACTGAAGCTTTCTTT
cdr3_aa: CASKPGLNTEAFF
j_call: TRBJ1-1
d_call: .
v_call: TRBV27
clone_size: many

cdr3_nt: TGTGCCACGAATTCGGGGGAGCAGTTCTTC
cdr3_aa: CATNSGEQFF
j_call: TRBJ2-1
d_call: .
v_call: TRBV6-1
clone_size: few

cdr3_nt: TGTGCCAGCAGTTCGGGGAACAAGGACTACGAGCAGTACTTC
cdr3_aa: CASSSGNKDYEQYF
j_call: TRBJ2-7
d_call: .
v_call: TRBV6-5
clone_size: many